Following are 23 T cell receptor beta chains from one sample sequenced in a study of cytomegalovirus exposure and HLA in healthy donors. The PCR had 60 Vbeta and 13 Jbeta primers. Generated by immunoSEQ multiplex PCR, the TCRdb table keeps only in-frame clones and is missing some. Of roughly 180,000 clones in the sample, approximately 80% are singletons; the top ten hold around 1.4%. The sample consisted of PBMCs. The receptors were gathered from a girl aged 5 to 17 in good health and CMV-seropositive.

The V call is TRBV11-2, the J call TRBJ2-7, with 9 bases fitting TRBD1. Germline V CDR1 and CDR2: SGHAT, FQNNGV. CDR3 size: 13 residues. With 5 bases clipped from V and 6 bases from J, the junction kept 5 bases outside the gene matches. Written as DNA, the CDR3 is TGTGCCAGCAGCAGGGACAGGGTGCGCGAGCAGTACTTC. Translating gives CASSRDRVREQYF.

The chain has TRBV30 and TRBJ2-7, with 7 positions matching TRBD2. The CDR3 is made up of 14 amino acids. The J segment lost 5 bases and the V segment lost 2 bases, leaving 9 bases of the junction unmatched. Germline V CDR1 and CDR2: GTSNPN, SVGIG (reference sequence). The CDR3 DNA sequence: TGTGCCTGGAGTCGGGGGGTCGGGAGTAACGAGCAGTACTTC. Translating gives CAWSRGVGSNEQYF.

The chain carries TRBV11-2 and TRBJ2-6; 7 bases agree with TRBD1. J gave up 4 bases and V 1 base, and 10 bases lay outside the gene matches. The CDR3 totals 18 residues. The germline V gene encodes CDR1 SGHAT and CDR2 FQNNGV. This chain's CDR3 is CASSLGRTGSRGANVLTF. The CDR3 DNA reads as TGTGCCAGCAGCTTAGGAAGGACAGGCAGCCGAGGGGCCAACGTCCTGACTTTC.

A note on this clone: One end of the junction does not line up with germline, which may come from a read error. The genes are TRBV5-1 and TRBJ2-2; a weak D match, TRBD2 (5 bases). Germline V gene data show CDR1 as SGHRS and CDR2 as YFSETQ. CDR3 length: 15 amino acids. The CDR3 DNA follows: TGCGCCAGCAGCCCGGACGGCCTGGGCACCGGGGAGCTGCTTTTT. Protein: CASSPDGLGTGELLF.

The chain recombines TRBV29-1 with TRBJ2-5, with D hard to call. The V gene lost 6 bases and the J gene lost 0 bases, with 5 bases spanning the gap. CDR1 and CDR2 (germline): SQVTM, ANQGSEA. CDR3 length equals 11 residues. This CDR3 reads CSVMYQETQYF. The DNA of the CDR3 is TGCAGCGTCATGTACCAAGAGACCCAGTACTTC. Using reference TRBV29-1 and TRBJ2-5 for the parts outside the CDR3, the full variable domain is SAVISQKPSRDICQRGTSLTIQCQVDSQVTMMFWYRQQPGQSLTLIATANQGSEATYESGFVIDKFPISRPNLTFSTLTVSNMSPEDSSIYLCSVMYQETQYFGPGTRLLVL.

This chain joins TRBV5-6 and TRBJ2-3; 11 positions agree with TRBD2. Germline V gene sequence: CDR1 SGHDT, CDR2 YYEEEE. V lost 2 bases to trimming and J lost 3 bases; unmatched junction nucleotides: 11. There are 18 residues in the CDR3. DNA for the CDR3: TGTGCCAGCAGCTTTTTTGGGCCTTCTAGCGGGAGGACAGATACGCAGTATTTT. This translates into CASSFFGPSSGRTDTQYF.

This clone was detected a few times. The chain combines TRBV6-5 with TRBJ1-5, with D tentatively TRBD1 (5 bases). V was cut by 4 bases and J by 7 bases, with 11 bases left in between. Germline CDR1 MNHEY, CDR2 SVGAGI. The length of the CDR3 is 13 residues. The CDR3 nucleotides read TGTGCCAGCAGTTCGGGGGACCGGCAGCCCCAGCATTTT. This translates into CASSSGDRQPQHF.

This clone appeared a single time. The chain links TRBV7-9 to TRBJ2-1; D not resolved. Germline values: CDR1 SEHNR, CDR2 FQNEAQ (reference sequence). Trimming removed 3 bases from V and 7 bases from J, with 10 bases in between. The CDR3 runs to 13 residues. This CDR3 is CASSFRAKNEQFF. The DNA for the CDR3 is TGTGCCAGCAGCTTCCGAGCGAAGAATGAGCAGTTCTTC.

The genes are TRBV7-2 and TRBJ1-1, with D possibly matching TRBD1 (6 bases). CDR3 length equals 16 residues. Germline V lookup: CDR1 SGHTA, CDR2 FQGNSA. V lost 2 bases to trimming and J lost 1 base, with 14 bases between them. CDR3 amino acids: CASSLSAGVKNTEAFF. The DNA for the CDR3 is TGTGCCAGCAGCTTATCTGCAGGGGTTAAGAACACTGAAGCTTTCTTT.

This rearrangement joins TRBV19 to TRBJ1-5; perhaps TRBD1 as D (6 bases). V lost 3 bases to trimming and J lost 7 bases, with 16 bases between them. There are 15 residues in the CDR3. Germline V lookup: CDR1 LNHDA, CDR2 SQIVND (reference sequence). CDR3 nucleotides: TGTGCCAGTAGTATGTTAGGGGGAATGCGGCAGCCCCAGCATTTT. Amino acid sequence: CASSMLGGMRQPQHF.

V is TRBV4-3 and J is TRBJ2-1; 11 nucleotides match TRBD2. This CDR3 has 18 amino acids. Germline lookup yields CDR1 LGHNA and CDR2 YSLEER. V lost 3 bases to trimming and J lost 4 bases; unmatched junction nucleotides: 11. In nucleotides, the CDR3 is TGCGCCAGCAGCCACCGACTAGCGGGACCCCGTCCGTACAATGAGCAGTTCTTC. Protein product: CASSHRLAGPRPYNEQFF.

The chain uses TRBV7-6 and TRBJ1-1, with no clear D. Between the trimmed V and J ends, which lost 7 bases and 4 bases, there was a span of 13 bases. Germline lookup yields CDR1 SGHVS and CDR2 FNYEAQ. The CDR3 length is 13 residues. Here the CDR3 reads CASTTREFTEAFF. CDR3 sequence (DNA): TGTGCCAGCACCACTCGGGAGTTCACTGAAGCTTTCTTT.

This clone was detected only a few times. V and J are TRBV7-2 and TRBJ2-7; TRBD2 matches 9 bases. Germline V gene sequence: CDR1 SGHTA, CDR2 FQGNSA. This CDR3 is built from 15 residues. V gave up 5 bases and J gave up 5 bases; unmatched junction bases: 10. CDR3 coding DNA: TGTGCCAGCAGCCACCTTGCGGGAGGGTTGGACGAGCAGTACTTC. Protein sequence: CASSHLAGGLDEQYF. The full variable domain, rest sourced from reference TRBV7-2 and TRBJ2-7, is GAGVSQSPSNKVTEKGKDVELRCDPISGHTALYWYRQSLGQGLEFLIYFQGNSAPDKSGLPSDRFSAERTGGSVSTLTIQRTQQEDSAVYLCASSHLAGGLDEQYFGPGTRLTVT.

The chain combines TRBV7-9 with TRBJ2-7; a weak D match, TRBD1 (5 bases). The CDR3 consists of 13 residues. The germline V and J ends were trimmed by 5 bases and 3 bases, with 11 bases remaining between them. CDR1 and CDR2 (germline): SEHNR, FQNEAQ (reference sequence). CDR3 coding DNA: TGTGCCAGCAGCACACGACAGAACTACGAGCAGTACTTC. Protein sequence: CASSTRQNYEQYF.

The rearrangement links TRBV19 to TRBJ2-2; 9 bases line up with TRBD1. CDR3 length: 15 residues. Germline CDR1 and CDR2: LNHDA and SQIVND (reference sequence). J lost 4 bases, V lost 6 bases, and 6 bases had no gene match. CDR3 sequence (DNA): TGTGCCAGTAGCCGACAGGGGGTGATCACCGGGGAGCTGTTTTTT. Its translation: CASSRQGVITGELFF.

The V call is TRBV25-1, the J call TRBJ2-2, with 7 bases fitting TRBD1. J lost 0 bases, V lost 3 bases, and 4 bases had no gene match. Germline V gene sequence: CDR1 MGHDK, CDR2 SYGVNS. The CDR3 is made up of 16 amino acids. CDR3 coding DNA: TGTGCCAGCAGTGAGTCAGGGGGAGCGAACACCGGGGAGCTGTTTTTT. Residues: CASSESGGANTGELFF.

CDR3 region: CASSREHYSTDTQYF. The CDR3 nucleotides read TGTGCCAGCAGCCGGGAGCACTATAGCACAGATACGCAGTATTTT. This chain uses TRBV7-3 with TRBJ2-3, with a possible D match to TRBD2 (6 bases). The V end was cut by 5 bases, the J end by 0 bases, with 12 bases between. The CDR3 consists of 15 residues. Germline CDR1 and CDR2: SGHTA and FQGTGA.

V and J are TRBV5-1 and TRBJ1-4, with TRBD1 as a possible D gene (5 bases). The CDR3 has 14 residues. Between the trimmed V and J ends, which lost 1 base and 4 bases, there was a span of 8 bases. Germline V gene data show CDR1 as SGHRS and CDR2 as YFSETQ. This CDR3 reads CASSLLQGNEKLFF. CDR3 nucleotides: TGCGCCAGCAGCTTGTTGCAGGGTAATGAAAAACTGTTTTTT.

In this sample, this clone turned up a few times. This rearrangement joins TRBV10-3 to TRBJ2-5; D gene unclear. V was clipped by 0 bases and J by 4 bases, with 3 bases between them. The CDR3 consists of 12 residues. Germline V CDR1 and CDR2: ENHRY, SYGVKD. CDR3 nucleotides: TGTGCCATCAGTGAGTCGAGAGAGACCCAGTACTTC. It is translated as CAISESRETQYF.

This chain joins TRBV4-2 and TRBJ1-3; a weak D match, TRBD1 (5 bases). The germline V and J ends were trimmed by 0 bases and 1 base, with 10 bases remaining between them. The CDR3 contains 16 residues. Looked up from germline, CDR1 is LGHNA and CDR2 is YNFKEQ. The CDR3 sequence is CASSQEIRASGNTIYF. Written as DNA, the CDR3 is TGTGCCAGCAGCCAAGAGATCAGGGCTTCTGGAAACACCATATATTTT.

The rearrangement links TRBV15 to TRBJ1-1; the D gene is possibly TRBD1 (5 bases). The CDR3 covers 15 residues. The V end lost 0 bases, the J end lost 1 base, and 9 bases lay between the germline ends. CDR1 LNHNV and CDR2 YYDKDF come from the germline V gene (reference sequence). Written as DNA, the CDR3 is TGTGCCACCAGCAGAGATCTCGACAGGAACACTGAAGCTTTCTTT. The encoded protein is CATSRDLDRNTEAFF.

V and J are TRBV11-3 and TRBJ1-6, with no clear D. Germline CDR1 reads SGHNT; CDR2 reads YENEEA. The V and J ends lost 0 bases and 10 bases respectively, with 10 bases between them. The CDR3 loop spans 14 amino acids. The CDR3 protein is CASSLDRENSPLHF. The CDR3 DNA reads TGTGCCAGCAGCTTAGATCGGGAGAACTCACCCCTCCACTTT.

This chain joins TRBV7-6 and TRBJ2-1; no firm D call. V lost 5 bases and J 5 bases, leaving 7 bases between the germline ends. The CDR3 extends over 12 amino acids. Germline CDR1 is SGHVS and CDR2 is FNYEAQ. This CDR3 reads CASSRANNEQFF. CDR3 sequence (DNA): TGTGCCAGCAGCCGAGCTAACAATGAGCAGTTCTTC. The variable domain in full, completed from reference TRBV7-6 and TRBJ2-1, reads GAGVSQSPRYKVTKRGQDVALRCDPISGHVSLYWYRQALGQGPEFLTYFNYEAQQDKSGLPNDRFSAERPEGSISTLTIQRTEQRDSAMYRCASSRANNEQFFGPGTRLTVL.